These T cell receptor beta chains were read from a single sample in a study of blood T cells in healthy people across ages. TCRdb independently ran MiXCR on the 5' RACE reads; one entry per CDR3 protein. This table has around 690,000 distinct CDR3 sequences, 45% to 65% appearing once. Input material: blood. The receptors stem from a man aged 60-69 years in good health. Both conserved end residues are part of each CDR3. A D gene is named only where the DNA matches it firmly. Rows may omit the clone size; those that give it use once, few, many or a size class.

>.|.|TRBJ2-7|TRBV19
TGTGCCAGTAGTATCCAGGAAGGCCCTCGACACGAGCAGTACTTC
CASSIQEGPRHEQYF
>few|TRBD1|TRBJ2-3|TRBV5-5
TGTGCCAGCTCATTAAGGGGGCAGGGAGATACGCAGTATTTT
CASSLRGQGDTQYF
>.|.|TRBJ2-5|TRBV25-1
TGTGCCAGCAGTGAATACGGGTACCAAGAGACCCAGTACTTC
CASSEYGYQETQYF
>.|.|TRBJ1-2|TRBV19
TGTGCCAGTAGCGAAAATGGACCCACTAATGGCTACACCTTC
CASSENGPTNGYTF
>.|TRBD2|TRBJ2-1|TRBV20-1
TGCAGTGCTAGAAAGGGACTAGCGGGGGGGTCCTCCTACAATGAGCAGTTCTTC
CSARKGLAGGSSYNEQFF
>.|.|TRBJ1-1|TRBV6-1
TGTGCCAGCGAGCGCAGCCTGAACACTGAAGCTTTCTTT
CASERSLNTEAFF
>.|.|TRBJ1-2|TRBV7-9
TGTGCCAGCAGCCTACAGGAAGGCTACACCTTC
CASSLQEGYTF
>.|.|TRBJ2-1|TRBV14
TGTGCCAGCAGCCCGCATGGGCGCCGGGACCGCGCGAGTCGTTACAATGAGCAGTTCTTC
CASSPHGRRDRASRYNEQFF
>.|.|TRBJ2-5|TRBV5-1
TGCGCCAGCAGCTTGCGGCAGGGGGGAGGAGAGACCCAGTACTTC
CASSLRQGGGETQYF
>few|TRBD1|TRBJ2-7|TRBV4-1
TGCGCCAGCAGCCCAGCCCGTGACAGGGCCTACGAGCAGTACTTC
CASSPARDRAYEQYF
>once|TRBD1|TRBJ1-5|TRBV6-5
TGTGCCAGCAGTTACTCGGGCAGGGGGGTCAATCAGCCCCAGCATTTT
CASSYSGRGVNQPQHF
>few|TRBD1|TRBJ1-2|TRBV10-3
TGTGCCATCACAAACCGGACAGGGTTTTATGGCTACACCTTC
CAITNRTGFYGYTF
>.|.|TRBJ1-1|TRBV10-2
TGCGCCAGCAGTGATGGGCAGGGACGGGACACTGAAGCTTTCTTT
CASSDGQGRDTEAFF
>.|TRBD2|TRBJ2-1|TRBV7-9
TGTGCCAGCAGCCTAACAGGAGGACTAGCGAAAAACAATGAGCAGTTCTTC
CASSLTGGLAKNNEQFF
>few|TRBD1|TRBJ2-1|TRBV2
TGTGCCAGCAGTGATGGGACAGGGGCGGGCTACAATGAGCAGTTCTTC
CASSDGTGAGYNEQFF
>.|TRBD2|TRBJ2-4|TRBV12-3/TRBV12-4
TGTGCCAGCAGTTTGACTAGCGGGGGGTTAAACATTCAGTACTTC
CASSLTSGGLNIQYF
>few|.|TRBJ2-7|TRBV20-1
TGCAGTGCTAGAGATCCCAGCGTAACCTACGAGCAGTACTTC
CSARDPSVTYEQYF
>.|TRBD1|TRBJ1-6|TRBV5-1
TGCGCCAGCAGCTTGGAGGGCAGGGGGCGAGGGAATTCACCCCTCCACTTT
CASSLEGRGRGNSPLHF
>.|.|TRBJ1-5|TRBV15
TGTGCCACCAGCAGAGTAAAGTTTGATCAGCCCCAGCATTTT
CATSRVKFDQPQHF
>few|.|TRBJ2-5|TRBV6-2/TRBV6-3
TGTGCCAGCACCCCACGTGGGGAGACCCAGTACTTC
CASTPRGETQYF
>few|TRBD2|TRBJ2-5|TRBV4-1
TGCGCCAGCAGCCAAGATCGTGGGACTAGCTTCGTGGAGACCCAGTACTTC
CASSQDRGTSFVETQYF
>once|TRBD2|TRBJ2-1|TRBV20-1
TGCAGTGCTAGGTGGCTAGCGGGATACTTAAGGAGGGACAATGAGCAGTTCTTC
CSARWLAGYLRRDNEQFF
>.|.|TRBJ1-4|TRBV10-3
TGTGCCACTTCGGACCAGGGAGGAACTAATGAAAAACTGTTTTTT
CATSDQGGTNEKLFF
>few|TRBD2|TRBJ2-7|TRBV6-1
TGTGCCAGCAGTGAAGCTTTACTAGCGGCGAACTTCGAGCAGTACTTC
CASSEALLAANFEQYF
>many|TRBD1|TRBJ2-7|TRBV6-1
TGTGCCAGCAGTGGGACAGGGGGGAGAAACGAGCAGTACTTC
CASSGTGGRNEQYF
>.|TRBD2|TRBJ2-2|TRBV12-3/TRBV12-4
TGTGCCAGCAGAGCGGGGGGGTACACCGGGGAGCTGTTTTTT
CASRAGGYTGELFF
>.|TRBD1|TRBJ2-5|TRBV4-3
TGCGCCAGCAGCCAAGCCGGGACAGGGAAAGATCAAGAGACCCAGTACTTC
CASSQAGTGKDQETQYF
>.|.|TRBJ2-7|TRBV9
TGTGCCAGCAGCGTAGGACGGGGTCGCGAGCAGTACTTC
CASSVGRGREQYF
>few|.|TRBJ2-1|TRBV6-5
TGTGCCAGCAGTTACGGGAATGGGAACAATGAGCAGTTCTTC
CASSYGNGNNEQFF
>few|TRBD2|TRBJ2-1|TRBV5-1
TGCGCCAGCAGCTGGTCGGGGGGGCGGGACAATGAGCAGTTCTTC
CASSWSGGRDNEQFF